This entry is about one T cell receptor beta chain. Its antigen remains unknown. Clones were sequenced by immunoSEQ multiplex PCR, and TCRdb holds only the in-frame ones, with some missing. The table has around 80,000 clones, 85% to 90% seen once. The entry originates in a study of OX40 agonist ivuxolimab in advanced cancers. Notes on the study in general: Relative to CD4+, CD8+ T cells held more expanded clones on average. At 0.1 to 3.0 mg/kg and by week 6, clonal expansion occurred in CD4+ and CD8+ blood T cells.

The V end lost 5 bases, the J end lost 4 bases, and 18 bases lay between the germline ends. This CDR3 is built from 15 residues. Germline CDR1 is LNHDA and CDR2 is SQIVND (reference sequence). The source of this sequence is an adult with an advanced solid tumor such as melanoma, head and neck, liver or kidney cancer. This chain connects TRBV19 to TRBJ2-7; D remains unclear. Here the sequenced sample was CD4+ or CD8+ T cells sorted from blood, taken in a trial of the OX40 agonist ivuxolimab. CDR3: CASSLSALVGYEQYF. CDR3 DNA sequence: TGTGCCAGTAGTCTCTCGGCCTTGGTGGGGTACGAGCAGTACTTC. Complete variable domain (other parts from reference TRBV19 and TRBJ2-7): DGGITQSPKYLFRKEGQNVTLSCEQNLNHDAMYWYRQDPGQGLRLIYYSQIVNDFQKGDIAEGYSVSREKKESFPLTVTSAQKNPTAFYLCASSLSALVGYEQYFGPGTRLTVT.